The 20 T cell receptor beta chains presented below share a single source sample, sequenced in a study of memory CD4+ T cells and cytomegalovirus serostatus. Sequencing used immunoSEQ multiplex PCR; TCRdb keeps in-frame clones, though not all of them. The sample comprises tens of thousands of clones, around 80% of which are singletons, and 1.1% to 1.5% rests with the top ten. Single viable CD3+CD4+CD8-CD45RO+ cells were sorted as the memory CD4+ T cells. Material for sequencing was memory CD4+ T cells from blood. These receptors originate from an adult in good health and CMV-seropositive.

This sequence joins TRBV30 and TRBJ2-5; 13 nucleotides match TRBD2. CDR3 length: 14 amino acids. The trim removed 3 bases at V and 5 bases at J, leaving 3 bases unmatched. Per the germline V gene, CDR1 is GTSNPN and CDR2 is SVGIG (reference sequence). The CDR3 bases are TGTGCCTGGAGACTAGCGGGGGGGCGTGAGACCCAGTACTTC. As protein: CAWRLAGGRETQYF.

This chain connects TRBV1 to TRBJ2-5; whether TRBD2, the table's D call, matches the DNA was not checked. TRBV1 is reported as a pseudogene. The CDR3 is made up of 18 amino acids. CDR3 sequence reads: CTSSQGTSGRRHQETQYF. In DNA form, the CDR3 reads TGCACCAGCAGCCAAGGGACTAGCGGGAGGCGACACCAAGAGACCCAGTACTTC.

J is TRBJ2-7 and V is TRBV18, with TRBD1 matching over 7 bases. V was pared by 4 bases and J by 6 bases, with 3 bases of the junction left unmatched. CDR1 and CDR2 from the germline V gene are KGHSH and LQKENI. The CDR3 totals 12 residues. The CDR3 is CASSQGQSEQYF. In DNA, the CDR3 is TGTGCCAGCTCACAGGGACAGTCCGAGCAGTACTTC.

The chain carries TRBV7-2 and TRBJ1-4; no definite D call. Trimming took off 1 base at V and 4 bases at J, with 10 bases between the two ends. Germline values: CDR1 SGHTA, CDR2 FQGNSA. The CDR3 totals 15 residues. The CDR3 here is CASSLGGRINEKLFF. The CDR3 DNA sequence: TGTGCCAGCAGCTTAGGTGGACGGATTAATGAAAAACTGTTTTTT.

The chain uses TRBV28 and TRBJ1-5; maybe TRBD1 (5 bases). Germline V gene data show CDR1 as MDHEN and CDR2 as SYDVKM. Trimming removed 6 bases from V and 5 bases from J, with 20 bases in between. The CDR3 length is 16 residues. The CDR3 coding sequence is TGTGCCAGCAGAACCCTTAGCCCGGAAGGGGATCAGCCCCAGCATTTT. This translates into CASRTLSPEGDQPQHF.

This clone was detected only a few times. The chain joins TRBV6-1 to TRBJ2-7, with TRBD1 identical over 8 bases. The CDR3 spans 10 residues. Germline CDR1 reads MNHNS; CDR2 reads SASEGT. V shed 6 bases, J shed 11 bases, and the junction held 3 bases outside the gene matches. This CDR3 is CASSLGQEYF. The CDR3 DNA sequence: TGTGCCAGCAGCTTGGGACAGGAGTACTTC.

The V call is TRBV25-1, the J call TRBJ2-1; TRBD2 agrees at 8 bases. The CDR3 consists of 15 residues. Trimming took 2 bases from V and 0 from J; bases not matched to a gene: 0. Germline V gene sequence: CDR1 MGHDK, CDR2 SYGVNS. Here the CDR3 reads CASSESGSSYNEQFF. CDR3 DNA sequence: TGTGCCAGCAGTGAAAGCGGGAGCTCCTACAATGAGCAGTTCTTC.

The chain carries TRBV4-2 and TRBJ1-6, with no clear D. CDR1 is LGHNA and CDR2 is YNFKEQ in the germline V gene. The V end was cut by 1 base, the J end by 6 bases, with 13 bases between. CDR3 length equals 16 residues. CDR3 region: CASSQAVTEPNSPLHF. In DNA form, the CDR3 reads TGTGCCAGCAGCCAAGCGGTCACAGAACCTAATTCACCCCTCCACTTT.

A few counts support this clone. The gene calls are TRBV5-1 and TRBJ2-2; 10 nucleotides align to TRBD2. This CDR3 region has 15 residues. The V gene end was trimmed by 5 bases and the J gene end by 4 bases; junction bases not matched to a gene: 5. Germline assignment: CDR1 SGHRS and CDR2 YFSETQ. The CDR3 DNA reads as TGCGCCAGCAGTACGGGACTAGCGTTCACCGGGGAGCTGTTTTTT. This codes for CASSTGLAFTGELFF.

This clone is judged medium-sized. V gene TRBV19 combines with J gene TRBJ2-7; 8 bases align to TRBD1. The CDR3 length is 13 residues. The trim removed 7 bases at V and 5 bases at J, leaving 7 bases unmatched. The germline gives CDR1 LNHDA, CDR2 SQIVND (reference sequence). CDR3 in DNA: TGTGCCAGTACCCGCAGGGGGCAGAACGAGCAGTACTTC. Translation gives CASTRRGQNEQYF.

This sequence joins TRBV27 and TRBJ2-6; D remains unclear. Trimming shortened V by 3 bases and J by 2 bases, and 8 bases separated the two germline ends. The CDR3 is 15 amino acids. CDR1 and CDR2 (germline): MNHEY, SMNVEV (reference sequence). The CDR3 bases are TGTGCCAGCAGTTTCTACTCCACTGGGGCCAACGTCCTGACTTTC. Residues: CASSFYSTGANVLTF.

This chain links TRBV11-2 with TRBJ2-5; possible D gene TRBD1, 5 bases. The V gene lost 10 bases and the J gene lost 7 bases, with 16 bases spanning the gap. Per the germline V gene, CDR1 is SGHAT and CDR2 is FQNNGV. CDR3 size: 12 residues. CDR3 loop: CATKSIGATQYF. The CDR3 nucleotides are TGTGCCACCAAATCAATTGGGGCGACCCAGTACTTC.

The chain uses TRBV5-1 and TRBJ1-3; TRBD1 is a possible D gene (5 bases). CDR1 and CDR2 from the germline V gene are SGHRS and YFSETQ. The CDR3 length is 14 residues. Trimming took off 2 bases at V and 1 base at J, with 7 bases between the two ends. The CDR3: CASSFSGSGNTIYF. CDR3 nucleotide sequence: TGCGCCAGCAGCTTCTCAGGGTCTGGAAACACCATATATTTT.

The rearrangement joins TRBV18 to TRBJ2-1, with D possibly called TRBD1 or TRBD2 (6 bases each). Trimming pared 9 bases from V and 7 bases from J, leaving 19 bases between. This CDR3 comprises 14 residues. Germline V lookup: CDR1 KGHSH, CDR2 LQKENI. CDR3 loop: CASYYGGTGNEQFF. Here the CDR3 DNA reads TGTGCCAGTTATTACGGGGGCACTGGGAATGAGCAGTTCTTC.

The table lists this clone with a count of one. The chain carries TRBV29-1 and TRBJ1-1; a possible D gene is TRBD1 (6 bases). The germline V gene encodes CDR1 SQVTM and CDR2 ANQGSEA. The CDR3 has 11 amino acids. Trimming removed 4 bases at V and 7 bases at J, with 10 bases between. The CDR3 bases are TGCAGCGTTGGGGACACCTTTGAAGCTTTCTTT. The encoded protein is CSVGDTFEAFF.

V and J are TRBV5-1 and TRBJ1-4; 8 nucleotides line up with TRBD1. The germline V gene encodes CDR1 SGHRS and CDR2 YFSETQ. The CDR3 has 15 amino acids. With V trimmed by 4 bases and J by 3 bases, 5 bases remained unmatched. In nucleotides, the CDR3 is TGCGCCAGCAGCAACCGGGACAGGTCTAATGAAAAACTGTTTTTT. Translated, it gives CASSNRDRSNEKLFF.

The chain is built from TRBV28 and TRBJ2-7; 13 nucleotides align to TRBD2. The V and J ends lost 6 bases and 5 bases, in that order; junction bases with no gene match: 7. This CDR3 is built from 15 residues. The germline V gene has CDR1 MDHEN and CDR2 SYDVKM. This chain's CDR3 is CASSPGTSGTHEQYF. CDR3 DNA: TGTGCCAGCAGCCCCGGGACTAGCGGGACCCACGAGCAGTACTTC. Together with reference TRBV28 and TRBJ2-7, the CDR3 gives the full variable domain: DVKVTQSSRYLVKRTGEKVFLECVQDMDHENMFWYRQDPGLGLRLIYFSYDVKMKEKGDIPEGYSVSREKKERFSLILESASTNQTSMYLCASSPGTSGTHEQYFGPGTRLTVT.

The chain joins TRBV4-3 to TRBJ1-6; D is unresolved. The CDR3 spans 16 residues. V was cut by 1 base and J by 7 bases, with 14 bases left in between. The germline CDR1 and CDR2 sequences are LGHNA and YSLEER. DNA of the CDR3: TGCGCCAGCAGCCAAGGCCAGCCCCCGTTGAATTCACCCCTCCACTTT. Its translation is CASSQGQPPLNSPLHF.

The chain joins TRBV27 to TRBJ1-4; D not resolved. There are 11 residues in the CDR3. The ends were cut back, 6 bases at V and 6 bases at J, with 5 bases in the middle. CDR1 and CDR2 (germline): MNHEY, SMNVEV (reference sequence). CDR3 amino acids: CASRFDEKLFF. DNA of the CDR3: TGTGCCAGCAGGTTTGATGAAAAACTGTTTTTT.

This chain joins TRBV28 and TRBJ2-7, with 7 bases fitting TRBD1. Trimming removed 2 bases from V and 6 bases from J; junction bases left unmatched: 7. The V gene's germline CDR1 is MDHEN and CDR2 SYDVKM. The CDR3 runs 14 residues. Here the CDR3 reads CASSLGWNRGEQYF. The CDR3 DNA reads as TGTGCCAGCAGTTTAGGATGGAACAGGGGCGAGCAGTACTTC.